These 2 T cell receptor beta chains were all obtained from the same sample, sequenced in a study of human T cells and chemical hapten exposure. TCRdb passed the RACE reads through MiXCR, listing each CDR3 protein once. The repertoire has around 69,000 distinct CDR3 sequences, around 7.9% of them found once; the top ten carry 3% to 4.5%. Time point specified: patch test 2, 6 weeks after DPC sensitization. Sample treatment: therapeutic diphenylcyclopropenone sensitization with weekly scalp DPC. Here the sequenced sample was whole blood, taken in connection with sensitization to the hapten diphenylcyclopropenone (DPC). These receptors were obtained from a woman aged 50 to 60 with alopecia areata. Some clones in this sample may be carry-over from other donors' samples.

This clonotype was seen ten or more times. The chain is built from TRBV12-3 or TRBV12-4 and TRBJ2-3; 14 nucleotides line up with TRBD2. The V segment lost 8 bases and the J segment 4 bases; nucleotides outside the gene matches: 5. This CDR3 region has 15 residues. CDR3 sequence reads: CASRGLAGVSDTQYF. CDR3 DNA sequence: TGTGCCAGCCGGGGACTAGCGGGAGTTTCAGATACGCAGTATTTT.

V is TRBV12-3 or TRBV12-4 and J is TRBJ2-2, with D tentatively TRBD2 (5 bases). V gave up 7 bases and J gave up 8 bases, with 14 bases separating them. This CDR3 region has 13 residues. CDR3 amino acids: CASTGSPGGELFF. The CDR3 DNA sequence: TGTGCCAGCACGGGCAGTCCGGGGGGGGAGCTGTTTTTT.